Following are 3 T cell receptor beta chains from one sample sequenced in a study of sequential checkpoint blockade in melanoma. The treatment denotes: randomized to nivolumab then ipilimumab (arm A) or the reverse (arm B). Clones were sequenced by immunoSEQ multiplex PCR, and TCRdb holds only the in-frame ones, with some missing. Here the sample spans more than 9,500 clones, 26% being singletons. The sample here was tumor tissue (inferred from file names), taken from a patient given nivolumab and ipilimumab in sequence. The receptors derive from a human donor with melanoma.

The chain links TRBV5-1 to TRBJ1-2; 7 nucleotides line up with TRBD1. Germline V gene sequence: CDR1 SGHRS, CDR2 YFSETQ. V shed 4 bases, J shed 8 bases, and the junction held 11 bases outside the gene matches. This CDR3 is built from 14 residues. CDR3 in amino acids: CASSPDRVEGGYTF. The CDR3, as DNA: TGCGCCAGCAGCCCAGACAGGGTGGAAGGGGGCTACACCTTC.

This clone has just a few counts. The chain recombines TRBV7-5 with TRBJ1-3. TRBV7-5 counts as a pseudogene. The CDR3 has 15 residues. The CDR3 loop is CASSEDGNSGNTIYF. DNA of the CDR3: TGTGCCAGCAGCGAGGACGGGAACTCTGGAAACACCATATATTTT.

CDR3 amino acids: CASSVDRVHYNEQFF. In nucleotides, the CDR3 is TGTGCCAGCAGCGTAGACCGGGTTCACTACAATGAGCAGTTCTTC. The chain employs TRBV9 and TRBJ2-1; D gene uncertain. V shed 0 bases and J shed 3 bases, with 10 bases lying between them. The CDR3 covers 15 residues. Germline-derived CDR1 and CDR2 are SGDLS and YYNGEE.